Below, 21 T cell receptor beta chains from the same sample are listed, as sequenced in a study of blood T cell repertoires in COVID-19. Method: immunoSEQ multiplex PCR; TCRdb's copy keeps in-frame clones and lacks some. This table has about 55,000 clones, about four fifths appearing once. The sequenced sample consisted of peripheral blood. Source of these receptors: a human donor in a cohort sampled during active or convalescent COVID-19.

The genes are TRBV18 and TRBJ2-2, with 8 nucleotides matching TRBD2. The ends lost 6 bases at V and 3 bases at J; junction bases unmatched: 9. The CDR3 is 16 residues long. Germline V gene sequence: CDR1 KGHSH, CDR2 LQKENI. CDR3 DNA sequence: TGTGCCAGCTCTCTCGAAGCGGGGGCCCACACCGGGGAGCTGTTTTTT. Protein: CASSLEAGAHTGELFF.

The chain recombines TRBV7-9 with TRBJ2-7, with 9 positions matching TRBD1. Germline V gene data show CDR1 as SEHNR and CDR2 as FQNEAQ (reference sequence). V shed 4 bases and J 5 bases; nucleotides not matched to a gene: 3. There are 13 residues in the CDR3. The CDR3 DNA is TGTGCCAGCAGCTGGGACAGGGACCACGAGCAGTACTTC. Translated, it gives CASSWDRDHEQYF.

The gene calls are TRBV5-1 and TRBJ2-5; 8 nucleotides match TRBD1. CDR3 length: 14 residues. Germline trimming cut 2 bases from V and 5 bases from J; bases unmatched to any gene: 5. Looked up from germline, CDR1 is SGHRS and CDR2 is YFSETQ. The CDR3 sequence is CASSFQGAEETQYF. The CDR3 nucleotides read TGCGCCAGCAGCTTCCAGGGGGCAGAGGAGACCCAGTACTTC.

The genes are TRBV7-2 and TRBJ2-3, with 11 bases fitting TRBD2. The germline V gene has CDR1 SGHTA and CDR2 FQGNSA. After removal of 2 bases from V and 2 bases from J, the junction contained 12 bases not matched to a gene. The CDR3 totals 19 residues. The CDR3 DNA reads TGTGCCAGCAGCTTACTGTTAGCGGGGGGGAGGTACCCCACAGATACGCAGTATTTT. It yields the protein CASSLLLAGGRYPTDTQYF.

V and J are TRBV27 and TRBJ2-7; 9 positions agree with TRBD1. Germline CDR1 reads MNHEY; CDR2 reads SMNVEV (reference sequence). Trimming removed 5 bases from V and 10 bases from J; junction bases left unmatched: 6. The CDR3 totals 12 residues. The DNA of the CDR3 is TGTGCCAGCAGTAGGGGACAGGGCGACCAGTACTTC. Its protein is CASSRGQGDQYF.

This clone was detected once. The genes are TRBV2 and TRBJ1-1, with a tentative D call TRBD1 (6 bases). Per germline, CDR1 SNHLY and CDR2 FYNNEI. This CDR3 is built from 13 residues. The ends were cut back, 6 bases at V and 11 bases at J, with 19 bases in the middle. Written as DNA, the CDR3 is TGTGCCAGCAGGGGGGAATTTGGACAGTGGGCTTTCTTT. Translation gives CASRGEFGQWAFF.

V is TRBV6-2 or TRBV6-3 and J is TRBJ2-6; TRBD2 matches 9 bases. The V segment lost 2 bases and the J segment 0 bases; nucleotides outside the gene matches: 11. The CDR3 has 20 residues. Germline V gives CDR1 MNHEY, CDR2 SVGEGT. For the CDR3, the DNA is TGTGCCAGCAGTTACAGAGGCCAACTAGCGGGTAGCTCTGGGGCCAACGTCCTGACTTTC. This encodes CASSYRGQLAGSSGANVLTF.

The V call is TRBV4-1, the J call TRBJ2-6; D is possibly TRBD1 (6 bases). This CDR3 has 19 residues. Germline V gene lookup returns CDR1 MGHRA and CDR2 YSYEKL. V was pared by 4 bases and J by 0 bases, with 19 bases between. CDR3 nucleotides: TGCGCCAGCAGCCGAAGTTGGAACAGGGTGGCCTCTGGGGCCAACGTCCTGACTTTC. Amino acid sequence: CASSRSWNRVASGANVLTF.

The rearrangement links TRBV18 to TRBJ2-5; TRBD1 matches 9 bases. CDR1 and CDR2 from the germline V gene are KGHSH and LQKENI. J lost 4 bases, V lost 3 bases, and 0 bases had no gene match. The CDR3 extends over 13 amino acids. The CDR3 is CASSPGQGETQYF. Here the CDR3 DNA reads TGTGCCAGCTCACCGGGACAGGGAGAGACCCAGTACTTC.

This chain uses TRBV7-2 with TRBJ2-3; 9 nucleotides agree with TRBD1. Trimming took 5 bases from V and 3 from J; bases not matched to a gene: 3. The CDR3 has 14 amino acids. In germline, CDR1 is SGHTA, CDR2 FQGNSA. The CDR3 spells CASSNRGPTDTQYF. The CDR3 DNA is TGTGCCAGCAGCAACAGGGGGCCAACAGATACGCAGTATTTT.

The chain links TRBV18 to TRBJ2-5, with D perhaps TRBD1 (5 bases). The CDR3 length is 15 residues. The germline gives CDR1 KGHSH, CDR2 LQKENI. Deletions cut 3 bases from V and 2 bases from J, with 13 bases between. The CDR3 protein is CASSPNQGTQETQYF. In DNA form, the CDR3 reads TGTGCCAGCTCACCGAACCAGGGAACTCAAGAGACCCAGTACTTC.

V gene TRBV10-3 combines with J gene TRBJ1-1; TRBD1 aligns across 8 bases. Germline trimming cut 5 bases from V and 0 bases from J; bases unmatched to any gene: 5. The CDR3 runs to 15 residues. Germline loops: CDR1 ENHRY, CDR2 SYGVKD. The CDR3 sequence: CAISFGQGMNTEAFF. In nucleotides, the CDR3 is TGTGCCATCAGTTTCGGACAGGGAATGAACACTGAAGCTTTCTTT.

In this sample, this clone turned up once. The rearrangement joins TRBV6-4 to TRBJ2-1; D not certain. Looked up from germline, CDR1 is MRHNA and CDR2 is SNTAGT. The CDR3 runs 12 residues. Trimming removed 1 base at V and 4 bases at J, with 2 bases between. The DNA of the CDR3 is TGTGCCAGCAGTGACTTATACAATGAGCAGTTCTTC. It translates to CASSDLYNEQFF.

The chain uses TRBV30 and TRBJ1-5, with a tentative D call TRBD1 (6 bases). V lost 2 bases and J 6 bases, leaving 17 bases between the germline ends. From germline, CDR1 is GTSNPN and CDR2 SVGIG (reference sequence). The length of the CDR3 is 15 residues. The CDR3 reads CAWSWGHLDSQPQHF. Written as DNA, the CDR3 is TGTGCCTGGAGTTGGGGACATCTGGACAGTCAGCCCCAGCATTTT.

A word on this clone: Other DNA sequences within the sample encode an identical CDR3. The chain links TRBV10-3 to TRBJ1-2; D ambiguous. Between the trimmed V and J ends, which lost 10 bases and 8 bases, there was a span of 11 bases. CDR3 length equals 10 residues. Germline V gene sequence: CDR1 ENHRY, CDR2 SYGVKD. The CDR3 sequence: CATGVGGYTF. The CDR3 DNA sequence: TGTGCCACCGGGGTGGGGGGCTACACCTTC.

This clone was detected only a few times. V gene TRBV7-2 combines with J gene TRBJ1-2, with 7 positions matching TRBD1. Germline trimming cut 5 bases from V and 2 bases from J; bases unmatched to any gene: 2. The CDR3 covers 13 residues. Germline values: CDR1 SGHTA, CDR2 FQGNSA. CDR3 in amino acids: CASSQTGNYGYTF. DNA of the CDR3: TGTGCCAGCAGCCAGACAGGGAACTATGGCTACACCTTC.

About this clone itself: A read error may produce the germline difference seen at one junction end. The V and J genes are TRBV2 and TRBJ1-5; tentative D call: TRBD1 (5 bases). Germline CDR1 is SNHLY and CDR2 is FYNNEI. CDR3 size: 13 residues. In DNA, the CDR3 is TGTGCCAGCAGTGGGGCAGGCTGGGGCCCCCCGCATTTT. It yields the protein CASSGAGWGPPHF.

The V call is TRBV5-8, the J call TRBJ2-2; 8 bases match TRBD2. Germline V gene data show CDR1 as SGHTS and CDR2 as YDEGEE. This CDR3 contains 15 residues. V was pared by 0 bases and J by 5 bases, with 3 bases of the junction left unmatched. This chain's CDR3 is CASSLEAGGTGELFF. CDR3 coding DNA: TGTGCCAGCAGCTTGGAGGCGGGGGGAACCGGGGAGCTGTTTTTT.

The chain recombines TRBV7-9 with TRBJ1-5, with D hard to call. This CDR3 contains 14 residues. Trimming took off 3 bases at V and 0 bases at J, with 6 bases between the two ends. The V gene's germline CDR1 is SEHNR and CDR2 FQNEAQ (reference sequence). DNA for the CDR3: TGTGCCAGCAGCTTGCGGGGTAGCAATCAGCCCCAGCATTTT. Its translation is CASSLRGSNQPQHF.

This clone was seen a handful of times. V and J are TRBV6-6 and TRBJ1-2; 7 bases fit TRBD1. The V gene's germline CDR1 is MNHNY and CDR2 SVGAGI (reference sequence). This CDR3 is built from 15 residues. With V trimmed by 7 bases and J by 4 bases, 12 bases remained unmatched. The CDR3 coding sequence is TGTGCCAGCAAGTTACTGGGGACAGAGATCTATGGCTACACCTTC. Translated: CASKLLGTEIYGYTF.

The V and J genes are TRBV7-9 and TRBJ2-2; 11 bases line up with TRBD2. CDR1 and CDR2 (germline): SEHNR, FQNEAQ (reference sequence). The CDR3 contains 16 residues. V shed 2 bases, J shed 4 bases, and the junction held 3 bases outside the gene matches. CDR3: CASSLLTSGGTGELFF. The CDR3 nucleotides read TGTGCCAGCAGCTTACTTACTAGCGGGGGCACCGGGGAGCTGTTTTTT.